These T cell receptor beta chains were read from a single sample in a study of T-cell reconstitution after alpha-beta-depleted transplantation in children. One entry per CDR3 protein results from TCRdb running MiXCR on the PCR reads. The sample lists roughly 120,000 distinct CDR3 sequences; approximately 10% were seen once. Sequences were derived from PBMCs from the stem cell graft donor, sampled from the stem cell graft. The source is a human donor who donated a stem cell graft to a child with acute lymphoblastic leukemia. Each CDR3 is given with its conserved first and last residue. A D gene is named only where the DNA matches it firmly. Not all rows give a size; the values are once, few, many and, for expanded clones, a class.

abundance: many; d_gene: NA; v_gene: TRBV12-3/TRBV12-4; j_gene: TRBJ1-5; CDR3nt: TGTGCCAGCAGTTCCCAGGTTAATCAGCCCCAGCATTTT; CDR3aa: CASSSQVNQPQHF
abundance: many; d_gene: TRBD2; v_gene: TRBV11-2; j_gene: TRBJ2-1; CDR3nt: TGTGCCAGCAGCCTAGACCCGGGACTAGTGTGCTTC; CDR3aa: CASSLDPGLVCF
abundance: many; d_gene: NA; v_gene: TRBV10-3; j_gene: TRBJ1-2; CDR3nt: TGTGCCATCAGTCTAGCGGGACTGGAGGGCGGCTACACCTTC; CDR3aa: CAISLAGLEGGYTF
abundance: many; d_gene: TRBD1; v_gene: TRBV27; j_gene: TRBJ2-1; CDR3nt: TGTGCCAGCAGAGGGTGGGGTGACAGGGGCGAGTACAATGAGCAGTTCTTC; CDR3aa: CASRGWGDRGEYNEQFF
abundance: few; d_gene: TRBD2; v_gene: TRBV28; j_gene: TRBJ2-1; CDR3nt: TGTGTCGGGACAAGTCAATTAGGGACTAGCGGGAGTTTGGGGTCCTACAATGAGCAGTTCTTC; CDR3aa: CVGTSQLGTSGSLGSYNEQFF
abundance: many; d_gene: NA; v_gene: TRBV20-1; j_gene: TRBJ1-5; CDR3nt: TGCAGTGCCACGACAGTGACGGATCAGCCCCAGCATTTT; CDR3aa: CSATTVTDQPQHF
abundance: many; d_gene: NA; v_gene: TRBV7-8; j_gene: TRBJ1-1; CDR3nt: TGTGCCAGCACCTTCCAGCCGGGCTCCCGGGGGGTAACTGAAGCTTTCTTT; CDR3aa: CASTFQPGSRGVTEAFF
abundance: many; d_gene: NA; v_gene: TRBV6-1; j_gene: TRBJ2-5; CDR3nt: TGTGCCAGCAGTGTTAGTAAGGGCGGTGAGGGTGCCCAGTACTTC; CDR3aa: CASSVSKGGEGAQYF
abundance: many; d_gene: NA; v_gene: TRBV4-1; j_gene: TRBJ2-6; CDR3nt: TGCGCCAGCGACGCGGCGGGAACTGGGGCCAACGTCCTGACTTTC; CDR3aa: CASDAAGTGANVLTF
abundance: many; d_gene: TRBD2; v_gene: TRBV29-1; j_gene: TRBJ2-2; CDR3nt: TGCAGCGTTTTTGTAGGAGCGGGACGTGTGGGTACCGGGGAGCTGTTTTTT; CDR3aa: CSVFVGAGRVGTGELFF
abundance: many; d_gene: TRBD1; v_gene: TRBV12-3/TRBV12-4; j_gene: TRBJ1-3; CDR3nt: TGTGCCAGCAGTCCCCAGGGGGTCCTCTCTGGAAACACCATATATTTT; CDR3aa: CASSPQGVLSGNTIYF
abundance: many; d_gene: NA; v_gene: TRBV5-1; j_gene: TRBJ1-1; CDR3nt: TGCGCCAGCAGCCTGAGGGTTGGGGTGAACACTGAAGCTTTCTTT; CDR3aa: CASSLRVGVNTEAFF
abundance: NA; d_gene: NA; v_gene: TRBV20-1; j_gene: TRBJ2-3; CDR3nt: TGCAGTGCTCCGAGGGGGGGGGGTCCTTCAGATACGCAGTATTTT; CDR3aa: CSAPRGGGPSDTQYF
abundance: many; d_gene: NA; v_gene: TRBV29-1; j_gene: TRBJ1-2; CDR3nt: TGCAGCGTTGGGTCGGTTGCGATTGGCTACACCTTC; CDR3aa: CSVGSVAIGYTF
abundance: many; d_gene: NA; v_gene: TRBV5-1; j_gene: TRBJ1-4; CDR3nt: TGCGCCAGCAGCTCCGGATGGAAGGATGAAAAACTGTTTTTT; CDR3aa: CASSSGWKDEKLFF
abundance: many; d_gene: TRBD2; v_gene: TRBV27; j_gene: TRBJ2-3; CDR3nt: TGTGCCAGCAGTGCGGGTTGGCGGGAGACGCCAGATACGCAGTATTTT; CDR3aa: CASSAGWRETPDTQYF
abundance: many; d_gene: TRBD2; v_gene: TRBV12-3/TRBV12-4; j_gene: TRBJ2-1; CDR3nt: TGTGCCAGCGTCCCGGGGGGTATCTACAATGAGCAGTTCTTC; CDR3aa: CASVPGGIYNEQFF
abundance: many; d_gene: TRBD1; v_gene: TRBV7-8; j_gene: TRBJ1-1; CDR3nt: TGTGCCAGCAGCTTACACGGACAGGGAGGCACTGAAGCTTTCTTT; CDR3aa: CASSLHGQGGTEAFF
abundance: many; d_gene: TRBD1; v_gene: TRBV7-9; j_gene: TRBJ2-7; CDR3nt: TGTGCCAGCAGCTCACGGACAGGGGAAGCGGTCTACGAGCAGTACTTC; CDR3aa: CASSSRTGEAVYEQYF
abundance: many; d_gene: NA; v_gene: TRBV18; j_gene: TRBJ2-7; CDR3nt: TGTGCCAGCTCACCGTTGGAATCCTACGAGCAGTACTTC; CDR3aa: CASSPLESYEQYF
abundance: many; d_gene: TRBD1; v_gene: TRBV5-1; j_gene: TRBJ1-4; CDR3nt: TGCGCCAGCAGCCTATCCGGGACAGGGAGGCAAAAACTGTTTTTT; CDR3aa: CASSLSGTGRQKLFF
abundance: many; d_gene: NA; v_gene: TRBV12-3/TRBV12-4; j_gene: TRBJ2-2; CDR3nt: TGTGCCAGCAGTCCCAGGATGCTTTACACCGGGGAGCTGTTTTTT; CDR3aa: CASSPRMLYTGELFF
abundance: many; d_gene: NA; v_gene: TRBV9; j_gene: TRBJ1-6; CDR3nt: TGTGCCAGCAGCGTAGCTGGGAGCTCCTATAATTCACCCCTCCACTTT; CDR3aa: CASSVAGSSYNSPLHF
abundance: many; d_gene: NA; v_gene: TRBV7-6; j_gene: TRBJ2-6; CDR3nt: TGTGCCAGCAGCTTACAAGCTGGGGCCAACGTCCTGACTTTC; CDR3aa: CASSLQAGANVLTF
abundance: many; d_gene: NA; v_gene: TRBV29-1; j_gene: TRBJ1-6; CDR3nt: TGCAGCGTTGTCGAGACAGTCGATTCACCCCTCCACTTT; CDR3aa: CSVVETVDSPLHF
abundance: many; d_gene: NA; v_gene: TRBV5-6; j_gene: TRBJ2-7; CDR3nt: TGTGCCAGCAGCCTGGGTGGGGCCCACGGACGCGAGCAGTACTTC; CDR3aa: CASSLGGAHGREQYF
abundance: many; d_gene: NA; v_gene: TRBV5-1; j_gene: TRBJ2-7; CDR3nt: TGCGCCAGCAGCTTGGCCCCCAGGGGCGAGCAGTACTTC; CDR3aa: CASSLAPRGEQYF
abundance: NA; d_gene: NA; v_gene: TRBV28; j_gene: TRBJ1-2; CDR3nt: TGTGCCCTCCGGGGGGAGCGCTATGGCTACACCTTC; CDR3aa: CALRGERYGYTF
abundance: many; d_gene: TRBD1; v_gene: TRBV29-1; j_gene: TRBJ1-1; CDR3nt: TGCAGCGTGGACAGGGTTCGTTCTGAAGCTTTCTTT; CDR3aa: CSVDRVRSEAFF
abundance: many; d_gene: TRBD2; v_gene: TRBV27; j_gene: TRBJ2-7; CDR3nt: TGTGCCAGCAGCTCGGGACCGGGACTAGCGGGGCGCTACGAGCAGTACTTC; CDR3aa: CASSSGPGLAGRYEQYF
abundance: many; d_gene: NA; v_gene: TRBV5-1; j_gene: TRBJ2-3; CDR3nt: TGCGCCAGCAGCTACACACGGACAACACCTAGCACAGATACGCAGTATTTT; CDR3aa: CASSYTRTTPSTDTQYF
abundance: many; d_gene: NA; v_gene: TRBV7-8; j_gene: TRBJ2-3; CDR3nt: TGTGCCAGCAGCTTAGGAGGGGCAGGTCTTAGCACAGATACGCAGTATTTT; CDR3aa: CASSLGGAGLSTDTQYF
abundance: few; d_gene: TRBD1; v_gene: TRBV18; j_gene: TRBJ1-1; CDR3nt: TGTGCCAGCTCACCAAGGGGGCATGGTGAAGCTTTCTTT; CDR3aa: CASSPRGHGEAFF
abundance: many; d_gene: NA; v_gene: TRBV21-1; j_gene: TRBJ1-5; CDR3nt: TGTGCCAGCAGCAATTTGGGGTCTCAGCCCCAGCATTTT; CDR3aa: CASSNLGSQPQHF
abundance: many; d_gene: TRBD2; v_gene: TRBV12-3/TRBV12-4; j_gene: TRBJ2-1; CDR3nt: TGTGCCAGCAGTTTTGGGGTTTTGACTAGCGGAGCCTACAATGAGCAGTTCTTC; CDR3aa: CASSFGVLTSGAYNEQFF
abundance: many; d_gene: NA; v_gene: TRBV20-1; j_gene: TRBJ2-1; CDR3nt: TGCAGTGCTAGATCCCGGGACGGGGGCATCGAGCAGTTCTTC; CDR3aa: CSARSRDGGIEQFF
abundance: many; d_gene: NA; v_gene: TRBV20-1; j_gene: TRBJ2-5; CDR3nt: TGCAGTGGATTCAAAGAGACCCAGTACTTC; CDR3aa: CSGFKETQYF
abundance: few; d_gene: TRBD1; v_gene: TRBV5-4; j_gene: TRBJ1-1; CDR3nt: TGTGCCAGCAGCTTGAAACAGGGGGCTGGGACTGAAGCTTTCTTT; CDR3aa: CASSLKQGAGTEAFF
abundance: NA; d_gene: TRBD2; v_gene: TRBV24-1; j_gene: TRBJ2-5; CDR3nt: TGTGCCACCAGTTATTTGAACAGGGGCACCGGGACTAGCGGGAATATTGAGACCCAGTACTTC; CDR3aa: CATSYLNRGTGTSGNIETQYF
abundance: many; d_gene: TRBD1; v_gene: TRBV7-9; j_gene: TRBJ2-1; CDR3nt: TGTGCCAGCAGCTTCGGGACAGTTTACAATGAGCAGTTCTTC; CDR3aa: CASSFGTVYNEQFF
abundance: many; d_gene: NA; v_gene: TRBV19; j_gene: TRBJ2-1; CDR3nt: TGTGCCAGTAGTCCCCTGAGCGGCCGCTCCTACAATGAGCAGTTCTTC; CDR3aa: CASSPLSGRSYNEQFF
abundance: many; d_gene: TRBD1; v_gene: TRBV5-6; j_gene: TRBJ2-3; CDR3nt: TGTGCCAGCAGCCGGGGACAGGGGCAGACAGATACGCAGTATTTT; CDR3aa: CASSRGQGQTDTQYF
abundance: many; d_gene: TRBD2; v_gene: TRBV6-5; j_gene: TRBJ2-1; CDR3nt: TGTGCCAGCACCGTCGGGAGCGGGAGTTACAATGAGCAGTTCTTC; CDR3aa: CASTVGSGSYNEQFF
abundance: few; d_gene: NA; v_gene: TRBV13; j_gene: TRBJ1-4; CDR3nt: TGTGCCAGCAGCTCCGACACCCTGCGCGAAAAACTGTTTTTT; CDR3aa: CASSSDTLREKLFF
abundance: many; d_gene: TRBD2; v_gene: TRBV12-3/TRBV12-4; j_gene: TRBJ2-7; CDR3nt: TGTGCCAGCAGCCCCATGGGGAGGGGCTCCTACGAGCAGTACTTC; CDR3aa: CASSPMGRGSYEQYF
abundance: many; d_gene: NA; v_gene: TRBV5-1; j_gene: TRBJ2-2; CDR3nt: TGCGCCAGCAGCTTGCCCCCCATTGCGAACACCGGGGAGCTGTTTTTT; CDR3aa: CASSLPPIANTGELFF
abundance: many; d_gene: NA; v_gene: TRBV7-9; j_gene: TRBJ1-1; CDR3nt: TGTGCCAGCAGCCAAGGGGGGAACACTGAAGCTTTCTTT; CDR3aa: CASSQGGNTEAFF
abundance: few; d_gene: NA; v_gene: TRBV2; j_gene: TRBJ2-2; CDR3nt: TGTGCCAGCAGTGACAGGGGATTCGGCGGGGAGCTGTTTTTT; CDR3aa: CASSDRGFGGELFF
abundance: many; d_gene: TRBD2; v_gene: TRBV20-1; j_gene: TRBJ2-1; CDR3nt: TGCAGTGCTAGAGATCTAGCGGGGTACAATGAGCAGTTCTTC; CDR3aa: CSARDLAGYNEQFF
abundance: many; d_gene: NA; v_gene: TRBV12-5; j_gene: TRBJ1-5; CDR3nt: TGTGCTAGTGCCCAGGGGAGCAATCAGCCCCAGCATTTT; CDR3aa: CASAQGSNQPQHF
abundance: NA; d_gene: NA; v_gene: TRBV12-3/TRBV12-4; j_gene: TRBJ2-2; CDR3nt: TGTGCCAGCAGTCCTACGGCGGGGACCAGGGAGCTGTTTTTT; CDR3aa: CASSPTAGTRELFF
abundance: many; d_gene: NA; v_gene: TRBV20-1; j_gene: TRBJ2-5; CDR3nt: TGCAGTGCTAGAGAAATAGGACCCGGGACTTCGACCCAGTACTTC; CDR3aa: CSAREIGPGTSTQYF